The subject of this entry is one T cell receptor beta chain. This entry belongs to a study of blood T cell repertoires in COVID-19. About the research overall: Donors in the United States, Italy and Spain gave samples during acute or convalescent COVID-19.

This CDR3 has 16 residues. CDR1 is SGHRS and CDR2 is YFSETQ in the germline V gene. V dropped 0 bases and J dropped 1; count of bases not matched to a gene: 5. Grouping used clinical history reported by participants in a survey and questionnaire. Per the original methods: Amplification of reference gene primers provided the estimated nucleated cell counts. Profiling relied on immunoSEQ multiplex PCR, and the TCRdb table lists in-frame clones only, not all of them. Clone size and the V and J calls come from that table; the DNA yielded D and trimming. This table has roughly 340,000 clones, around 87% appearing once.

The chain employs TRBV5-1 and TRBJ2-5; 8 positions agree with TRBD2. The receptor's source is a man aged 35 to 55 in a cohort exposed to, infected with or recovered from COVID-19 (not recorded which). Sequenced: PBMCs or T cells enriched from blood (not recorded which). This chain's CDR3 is CASSLALAGPQETQYF. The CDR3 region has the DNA TGCGCCAGCAGCTTGGCCCTAGCGGGCCCCCAAGAGACCCAGTACTTC. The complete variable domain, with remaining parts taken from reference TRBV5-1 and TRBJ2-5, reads KAGVTQTPRYLIKTRGQQVTLSCSPISGHRSVSWYQQTPGQGLQFLFEYFSETQRNKGNFPGRFSGRQFSNSRSEMNVSTLELGDSALYLCASSLALAGPQETQYFGPGTRLLVL.